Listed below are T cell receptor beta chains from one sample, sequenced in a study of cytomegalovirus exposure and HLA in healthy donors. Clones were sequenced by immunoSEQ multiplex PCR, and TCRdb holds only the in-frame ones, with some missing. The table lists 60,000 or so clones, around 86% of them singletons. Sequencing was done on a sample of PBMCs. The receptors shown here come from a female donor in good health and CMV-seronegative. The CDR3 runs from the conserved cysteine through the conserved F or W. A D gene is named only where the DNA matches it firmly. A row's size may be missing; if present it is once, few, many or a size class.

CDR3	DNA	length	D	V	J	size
CASSNPDRGVYEQYF	TGTGCCAGCAGCAACCCGGACAGGGGGGTCTACGAGCAGTACTTC	15	TRBD1	TRBV6-6	TRBJ2-7	.
CASSYSKQGADEQYF	TGTGCCAGCAGTTACTCGAAACAGGGGGCTGACGAGCAGTACTTC	15	TRBD1	TRBV6-5	TRBJ2-7	.
CATSRASGGGGEKLFF	TGTGCCACCAGCAGAGCAAGTGGGGGAGGGGGGGAAAAACTGTTTTTT	16	.	TRBV15	TRBJ1-4	.
CASSLEARGRNEQYF	TGTGCCAGCAGCTTAGAGGCCAGGGGGCGGAACGAGCAGTACTTC	15	TRBD1	TRBV7-2	TRBJ2-7	.
CASSQGDSTNYGYTF	TGCGCCAGCAGCCAAGGAGACAGCACTAACTATGGCTACACCTTC	15	.	TRBV4-3	TRBJ1-2	.
CASRAQGGYGYTF	TGTGCCAGCAGGGCACAGGGTGGCTATGGCTACACCTTC	13	.	TRBV9	TRBJ1-2	.
CASSPGGADNYGYTF	TGTGCCAGCAGCCCAGGAGGGGCAGATAACTATGGCTACACCTTC	15	.	TRBV9	TRBJ1-2	once
CASSFGTPGNTIYF	TGTGCCAGCAGCTTTGGGACACCAGGAAACACCATATATTTT	14	.	TRBV7-9	TRBJ1-3	few
CASSYSWGGGSEAFF	TGTGCCAGCAGTTACTCGTGGGGTGGAGGGTCTGAAGCTTTCTTT	15	.	TRBV6-5	TRBJ1-1	.
CASSNPRQVRAEQYF	TGTGCCAGCAGTAACCCGAGACAGGTTAGGGCCGAGCAGTACTTC	15	.	TRBV28	TRBJ2-7	once
CASSHPPSGGRTEAFF	TGTGCCAGCAGCCACCCCCCAAGCGGGGGAAGAACTGAAGCTTTCTTT	16	.	TRBV4-2	TRBJ1-1	few
CASRRAGAAKNIQYF	TGTGCCAGCAGGAGGGCGGGGGCAGCCAAAAACATTCAGTACTTC	15	.	TRBV2	TRBJ2-4	.
CASSWGQGGYEQYF	TGCGCCAGCAGCTGGGGACAGGGAGGCTACGAGCAGTACTTC	14	TRBD1	TRBV5-1	TRBJ2-7	.
CASSGSGTTQETQYF	TGTGCCAGCAGTGGTAGCGGGACAACCCAAGAGACCCAGTACTTC	15	TRBD2	TRBV7-2	TRBJ2-5	once
CSASHTDTQYF	TGCAGTGCTAGCCACACAGATACGCAGTATTTT	11	.	TRBV20-1	TRBJ2-3	.
CASSWNRGNTEAFF	TGTGCCAGCAGTTGGAACAGGGGGAACACTGAAGCTTTCTTT	14	TRBD1	TRBV27	TRBJ1-1	.
CASRAGGEKLFF	TGTGCCAGCAGGGCAGGGGGCGAAAAACTGTTTTTT	12	TRBD1	TRBV28	TRBJ1-4	few
CASSSWVASSSDTQYF	TGTGCCAGCAGCTCCTGGGTGGCTAGCAGTTCTGATACGCAGTATTTT	16	.	TRBV7-2	TRBJ2-3	.
CASSLYGGENSPLHF	TGTGCCAGCAGCTTGTATGGGGGGGAGAATTCACCCCTCCACTTT	15	.	TRBV5-6	TRBJ1-6	.
CASTPGDRGHGTQYF	TGCGCCAGCACCCCGGGTGACAGGGGGCATGGGACCCAGTACTTC	15	TRBD1	TRBV5-1	TRBJ2-5	.
CASSSSVTGELFF	TGCGCCAGCAGCAGTTCAGTCACCGGGGAGCTGTTTTTT	13	.	TRBV5-1	TRBJ2-2	.
CASSDGGGPDTQYF	TGTGCCAGCAGCGACGGGGGAGGCCCAGATACGCAGTATTTT	14	.	TRBV11-2	TRBJ2-3	.
CASSYRTGKETQYF	TGTGCCAGCAGTTATCGGACAGGCAAAGAGACCCAGTACTTC	14	TRBD1	TRBV6-9	TRBJ2-5	.
CASTERSGGGNTIYF	TGTGCCAGCACCGAACGATCAGGTGGGGGAAACACCATATATTTT	15	.	TRBV2	TRBJ1-3	.